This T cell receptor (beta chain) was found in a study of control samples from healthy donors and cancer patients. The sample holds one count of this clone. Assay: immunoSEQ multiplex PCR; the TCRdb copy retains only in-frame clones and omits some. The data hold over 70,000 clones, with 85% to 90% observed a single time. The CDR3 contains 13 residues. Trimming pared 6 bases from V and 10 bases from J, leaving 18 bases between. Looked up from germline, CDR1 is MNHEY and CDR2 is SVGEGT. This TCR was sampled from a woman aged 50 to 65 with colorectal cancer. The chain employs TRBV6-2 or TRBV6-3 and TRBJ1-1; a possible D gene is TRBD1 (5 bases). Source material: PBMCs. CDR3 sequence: CASSPTAAGGAFF. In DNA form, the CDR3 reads TGTGCCAGCAGCCCGACAGCCGCTGGGGGAGCTTTCTTT.